This entry is about one T cell receptor (beta chain). Its cognate antigen is unknown. This sample was included in a study of CD8+ T cells in alopecia areata. Whole-study findings and limits: Numerous expanded lesional clones remained in scalp and blood during tofacitinib. Sequences from scalp samples also cover resident alphabeta T cells of normal skin. Among the top 100, expanded CD8+ clones, as well as scalp clonality, were significantly decreased by tofacitinib.

The treatment denotes: oral pan-JAK inhibitor, 5-10 mg twice daily. Sampling of alopecia areata patients yielded lesional scalp punch biopsies as well as peripheral blood. The CDR3 sequence is 13 residues long. Between the trimmed V and J ends, which lost 5 bases and 0 bases, there was a span of 10 bases. The germline CDR1 and CDR2 sequences are SQVTM and ANQGSEA. cDNA serving as the sequencing template came from extracted, reverse transcribed RNA. The table came from immunoSEQ multiplex PCR; TCRdb's copy has only in-frame clones and leaves some out. Among approximately 150,000 clones listed, approximately 62% were seen once.

Here the sequenced sample was CD4+ T cells sorted from blood, taken at week 24, from a patient treated with tofacitinib. This sequence originates from a human donor with alopecia areata. This sequence joins TRBV29-1 and TRBJ1-1; tentative D call: TRBD1 (5 bases). The CDR3 nucleotides are TGCAGCGTTTGCAGGGACCTGAACACTGAAGCTTTCTTT. Translation gives CSVCRDLNTEAFF.